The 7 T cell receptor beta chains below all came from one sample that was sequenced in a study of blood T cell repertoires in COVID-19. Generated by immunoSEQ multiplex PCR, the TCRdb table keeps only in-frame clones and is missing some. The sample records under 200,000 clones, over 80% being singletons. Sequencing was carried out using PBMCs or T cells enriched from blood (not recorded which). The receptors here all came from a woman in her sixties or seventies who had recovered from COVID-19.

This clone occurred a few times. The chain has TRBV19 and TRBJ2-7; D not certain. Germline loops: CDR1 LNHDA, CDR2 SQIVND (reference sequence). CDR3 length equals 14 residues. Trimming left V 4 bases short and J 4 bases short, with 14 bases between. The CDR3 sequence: CASSKPDTAYEQYF. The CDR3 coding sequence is TGTGCCAGTAGTAAGCCCGACACCGCATACGAGCAGTACTTC.

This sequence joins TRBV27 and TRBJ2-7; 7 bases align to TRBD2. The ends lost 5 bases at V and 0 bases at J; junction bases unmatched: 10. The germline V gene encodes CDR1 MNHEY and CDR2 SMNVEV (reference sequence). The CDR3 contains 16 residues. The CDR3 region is CASSPTIAGSSYEQYF. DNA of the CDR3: TGTGCCAGCAGTCCTACCATAGCGGGTAGCTCCTACGAGCAGTACTTC.

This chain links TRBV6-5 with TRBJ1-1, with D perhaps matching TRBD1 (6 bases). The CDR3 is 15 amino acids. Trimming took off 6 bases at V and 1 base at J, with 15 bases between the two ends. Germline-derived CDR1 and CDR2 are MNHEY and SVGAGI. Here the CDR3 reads CASRLFDRSNTEAFF. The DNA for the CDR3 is TGTGCCAGCAGATTATTTGACAGGTCGAACACTGAAGCTTTCTTT.

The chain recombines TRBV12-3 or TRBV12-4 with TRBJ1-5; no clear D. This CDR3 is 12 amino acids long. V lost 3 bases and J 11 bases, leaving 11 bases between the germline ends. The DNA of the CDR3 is TGTGCCAGCAGTTTCATCCGGGAGGCCCAGCATTTT. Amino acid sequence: CASSFIREAQHF.

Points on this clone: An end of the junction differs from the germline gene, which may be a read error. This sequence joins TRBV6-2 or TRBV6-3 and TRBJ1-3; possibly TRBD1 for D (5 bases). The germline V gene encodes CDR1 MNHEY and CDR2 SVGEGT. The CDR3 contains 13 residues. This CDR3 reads CASSSLRGSTIYF. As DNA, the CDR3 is TGTGCCAGCAGTTCCCTTAGGGGAAGCACCATATATTTT.

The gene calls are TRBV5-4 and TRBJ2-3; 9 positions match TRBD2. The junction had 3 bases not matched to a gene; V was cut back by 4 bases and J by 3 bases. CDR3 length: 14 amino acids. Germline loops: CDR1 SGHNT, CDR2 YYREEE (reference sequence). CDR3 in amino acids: CASSRGLATDTQYF. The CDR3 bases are TGTGCCAGCAGCCGGGGACTAGCAACAGATACGCAGTATTTT.

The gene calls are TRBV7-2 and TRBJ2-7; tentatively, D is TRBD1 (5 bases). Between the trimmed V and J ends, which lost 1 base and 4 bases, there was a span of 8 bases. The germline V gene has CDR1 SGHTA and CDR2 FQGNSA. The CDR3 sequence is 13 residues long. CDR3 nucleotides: TGTGCCAGCAGCTTAGGCAGGGAATACGAGCAGTACTTC. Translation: CASSLGREYEQYF.